A selection of T cell receptor beta chains follows, all from one sample in a study of cytomegalovirus exposure and HLA in healthy donors. This table comes from immunoSEQ multiplex PCR, and its TCRdb copy is limited to in-frame clones, with some not included. The repertoire includes about 130,000 clones, about three quarters of them detected once, and roughly 1.1% sits in the top ten. Sequenced input: PBMCs. Receptor source: a woman in her twenties or thirties in good health and CMV-seronegative. CDR3s include the opening cysteine and the closing phenylalanine or tryptophan. Each record gives: clone size, J gene, D gene, V gene, CDR3 protein, CDR3 DNA. A D gene is named only where the DNA matches it firmly. Clone size is stated in some rows and not others, as once, few, many or a class when expanded.

clone_size: NA
j_call: TRBJ1-4
d_call: NA
v_call: TRBV7-9
cdr3_aa: CSSSLGQTHWLFF
cdr3_nt: TGTTCCAGCAGCTTAGGTCAAACTCACTGGCTGTTTTTT

clone_size: NA
j_call: TRBJ2-7
d_call: NA
v_call: TRBV5-1
cdr3_aa: CASSIDSTFLRASTTQYF
cdr3_nt: TGCGCCAGCAGCATAGACAGTACCTTTTTACGAGCCTCTACTACGCAGTACTTC

clone_size: NA
j_call: TRBJ1-3
d_call: NA
v_call: TRBV7-3
cdr3_aa: CASSKTGGNTIYF
cdr3_nt: TGTGCCAGCAGCAAAACAGGAGGAAACACCATATATTTT

clone_size: NA
j_call: TRBJ2-7
d_call: TRBD1
v_call: TRBV13
cdr3_aa: CASSAYRGYEQYF
cdr3_nt: TGTGCCAGCAGCGCCTACAGGGGTTACGAGCAGTACTTC

clone_size: NA
j_call: TRBJ1-5
d_call: TRBD1
v_call: TRBV15
cdr3_aa: CATSKGQVNQPQHF
cdr3_nt: TGTGCCACCAGCAAAGGACAGGTAAATCAGCCCCAGCATTTT

clone_size: NA
j_call: TRBJ2-5
d_call: TRBD1
v_call: TRBV6-1
cdr3_aa: CASRRDRGETQYF
cdr3_nt: TGTGCCAGCCGCCGGGACAGGGGGGAGACCCAGTACTTC

clone_size: NA
j_call: TRBJ2-5
d_call: TRBD1
v_call: TRBV7-9
cdr3_aa: CASSLAGTGGLTYF
cdr3_nt: TGTGCCAGCAGCTTAGCAGGGACAGGGGGCTTGACGTACTTC

clone_size: NA
j_call: TRBJ2-1
d_call: NA
v_call: TRBV7-2
cdr3_aa: CASSLLSGPYNEQFF
cdr3_nt: TGTGCCAGCAGCTTACTTTCAGGGCCCTACAATGAGCAGTTCTTC

clone_size: NA
j_call: TRBJ1-1
d_call: NA
v_call: TRBV15
cdr3_aa: CATSRPKGAYLNTEAFF
cdr3_nt: TGTGCCACCAGCAGACCTAAGGGAGCCTATCTGAACACTGAAGCTTTCTTT

clone_size: NA
j_call: TRBJ1-1
d_call: NA
v_call: TRBV9
cdr3_aa: CASSPSSGWGTEAFF
cdr3_nt: TGTGCCAGCAGCCCGTCGTCGGGATGGGGCACTGAAGCTTTCTTT

clone_size: NA
j_call: TRBJ2-5
d_call: NA
v_call: TRBV11-3
cdr3_aa: CASSIRDSTQETQYF
cdr3_nt: TGTGCCAGCAGCATCCGGGACTCCACCCAAGAGACCCAGTACTTC

clone_size: NA
j_call: TRBJ2-5
d_call: NA
v_call: TRBV6-6
cdr3_aa: CASTRDRRQETQYF
cdr3_nt: TGTGCCAGCACTCGAGACAGGAGGCAGGAGACCCAGTACTTC

clone_size: NA
j_call: TRBJ2-7
d_call: NA
v_call: TRBV4-1
cdr3_aa: CASSPPGWVGSLYEQYF
cdr3_nt: TGCGCCAGCAGCCCGCCGGGGTGGGTAGGGAGCTTGTACGAGCAGTACTTC

clone_size: once
j_call: TRBJ2-5
d_call: NA
v_call: TRBV21-1
cdr3_aa: CASSKFGRWSRQETQYF
cdr3_nt: TGTGCCAGCAGCAAATTCGGAAGATGGAGCCGGCAAGAGACCCAGTACTTC

clone_size: NA
j_call: TRBJ2-5
d_call: TRBD2
v_call: TRBV4-2
cdr3_aa: CASSQGAGGHQETQYF
cdr3_nt: TGTGCCAGCAGCCAAGGAGCGGGAGGACATCAAGAGACCCAGTACTTC

clone_size: NA
j_call: TRBJ2-4
d_call: NA
v_call: TRBV4-2
cdr3_aa: CASSSNGAIMDIQYF
cdr3_nt: TGTGCCAGCAGCTCGAACGGAGCTATAATGGACATTCAGTACTTC

clone_size: few
j_call: TRBJ2-3
d_call: NA
v_call: TRBV6-6
cdr3_aa: CASSYRVEVRTDTQYF
cdr3_nt: TGTGCCAGCAGTTACCGCGTTGAGGTCCGCACAGATACGCAGTATTTT

clone_size: NA
j_call: TRBJ2-2
d_call: TRBD2
v_call: TRBV7-8
cdr3_aa: CASSYNAGVGGELFF
cdr3_nt: TGTGCCAGCAGCTATAACGCGGGAGTAGGTGGGGAGCTGTTTTTT

clone_size: NA
j_call: TRBJ2-3
d_call: NA
v_call: TRBV5-1
cdr3_aa: CASSLAGFTDTQYF
cdr3_nt: TGCGCCAGCAGCTTGGCGGGGTTCACAGATACGCAGTATTTT

clone_size: NA
j_call: TRBJ2-3
d_call: NA
v_call: TRBV7-3
cdr3_aa: CASSLTGLLDTQYF
cdr3_nt: TGTGCCAGCAGCTTAACCGGGTTGCTAGATACGCAGTATTTT

clone_size: NA
j_call: TRBJ1-1
d_call: NA
v_call: TRBV19
cdr3_aa: CASSIDPGQVYEAFF
cdr3_nt: TGTGCCAGTAGTATAGATCCCGGCCAGGTCTATGAAGCTTTCTTT

clone_size: NA
j_call: TRBJ1-2
d_call: TRBD1
v_call: TRBV5-5
cdr3_aa: CASSLAQGGDYGYTF
cdr3_nt: TGTGCCAGCAGCTTAGCACAGGGGGGAGACTATGGCTACACCTTC

clone_size: NA
j_call: TRBJ2-7
d_call: NA
v_call: TRBV6-1
cdr3_aa: CASSEARQAYEQYF
cdr3_nt: TGTGCCAGCAGTGAAGCTAGACAAGCCTACGAGCAGTACTTC

clone_size: NA
j_call: TRBJ1-5
d_call: NA
v_call: TRBV5-1
cdr3_aa: CASSLAPGVNQPQHF
cdr3_nt: TGCGCCAGCAGCTTGGCTCCCGGGGTCAATCAGCCCCAGCATTTT

clone_size: NA
j_call: TRBJ2-5
d_call: TRBD2
v_call: TRBV29-1
cdr3_aa: CSVEVSGGGETQYF
cdr3_nt: TGCAGCGTTGAAGTATCCGGGGGGGGAGAGACCCAGTACTTC

clone_size: NA
j_call: TRBJ2-7
d_call: TRBD2
v_call: TRBV30
cdr3_aa: CAYTRLASYEQYF
cdr3_nt: TGTGCCTATACTAGACTAGCGTCCTACGAGCAGTACTTC

clone_size: NA
j_call: TRBJ2-7
d_call: TRBD2
v_call: TRBV4-3
cdr3_aa: CASSPWGGSYEQYF
cdr3_nt: TGCGCCAGCAGCCCTTGGGGAGGGAGCTACGAGCAGTACTTC

clone_size: few
j_call: TRBJ1-1
d_call: TRBD1
v_call: TRBV29-1
cdr3_aa: CSAGTDRTEAFF
cdr3_nt: TGCAGCGCCGGGACAGATCGCACTGAAGCTTTCTTT

clone_size: NA
j_call: TRBJ2-1
d_call: NA
v_call: TRBV7-2
cdr3_aa: CASSLLLNDEQFF
cdr3_nt: TGTGCCAGCAGCTTACTCCTAAACGATGAGCAGTTCTTC

clone_size: NA
j_call: TRBJ1-1
d_call: NA
v_call: TRBV5-1
cdr3_aa: CASSLAGKSGAFF
cdr3_nt: TGCGCCAGCAGCTTGGCGGGGAAGTCGGGGGCTTTCTTT

clone_size: NA
j_call: TRBJ2-4
d_call: NA
v_call: TRBV6-5
cdr3_aa: CASSYSRGYQNIQYF
cdr3_nt: TGTGCCAGCAGTTACTCGAGGGGGTACCAAAACATTCAGTACTTC

clone_size: once
j_call: TRBJ1-6
d_call: NA
v_call: TRBV27
cdr3_aa: CASSLSLRYNSPLHF
cdr3_nt: TGTGCCAGCAGTTTATCGCTCAGGTATAATTCACCCCTCCACTTT

clone_size: NA
j_call: TRBJ2-3
d_call: NA
v_call: TRBV29-1
cdr3_aa: CSATPSPALYIADTQYF
cdr3_nt: TGCAGCGCAACCCCCTCCCCCGCCCTTTACATAGCTGATACGCAGTATTTT

clone_size: few
j_call: TRBJ1-4
d_call: NA
v_call: TRBV6-6
cdr3_aa: CASSKQGPNEKLFF
cdr3_nt: TGTGCCAGCAGCAAACAGGGTCCTAATGAAAAACTGTTTTTT

clone_size: NA
j_call: TRBJ2-3
d_call: TRBD1
v_call: TRBV5-1
cdr3_aa: CASQRDRDTDTQYF
cdr3_nt: TGCGCCAGTCAAAGGGACAGGGACACAGATACGCAGTATTTT

clone_size: NA
j_call: TRBJ2-1
d_call: TRBD2
v_call: TRBV5-1
cdr3_aa: CASSLTSGSSINEQFF
cdr3_nt: TGCGCCAGCAGCTTGACTAGCGGGAGTAGTATAAATGAGCAGTTCTTC

clone_size: NA
j_call: TRBJ2-2
d_call: TRBD2
v_call: TRBV19
cdr3_aa: CASSRSGDTSNTGELFF
cdr3_nt: TGTGCCAGTAGTCGAAGCGGGGATACCTCTAACACCGGGGAGCTGTTTTTT

clone_size: NA
j_call: TRBJ1-2
d_call: NA
v_call: TRBV30
cdr3_aa: CAWSPAGPSGGYTF
cdr3_nt: TGTGCCTGGAGTCCGGCGGGACCGAGCGGGGGCTACACCTTC

clone_size: NA
j_call: TRBJ1-1
d_call: NA
v_call: TRBV5-1
cdr3_aa: CASSLRGTEAFF
cdr3_nt: TGCGCCAGCAGCTTAAGGGGGACTGAAGCTTTCTTT

clone_size: NA
j_call: TRBJ1-2
d_call: NA
v_call: TRBV7-9
cdr3_aa: CSSSLTGSDGYTF
cdr3_nt: TGTTCCAGCAGCTTAACAGGGTCGGATGGCTACACCTTC

clone_size: NA
j_call: TRBJ1-4
d_call: NA
v_call: TRBV6-1
cdr3_aa: CASNRGEAGKEKLFF
cdr3_nt: TGTGCCAGCAATAGAGGGGAGGCGGGGAAAGAAAAACTGTTTTTT

clone_size: NA
j_call: TRBJ2-7
d_call: TRBD2
v_call: TRBV15
cdr3_aa: CATSRDRTSGFFLHF
cdr3_nt: TGTGCCACCAGCAGAGATCGGACTAGCGGGTTCTTTTTGCACTTC

clone_size: NA
j_call: TRBJ1-4
d_call: TRBD1
v_call: TRBV5-1
cdr3_aa: CASSLAQGGEKLFF
cdr3_nt: TGCGCCAGCAGCTTGGCACAGGGGGGTGAAAAACTGTTTTTT

clone_size: NA
j_call: TRBJ2-5
d_call: TRBD2
v_call: TRBV11-1
cdr3_aa: CASSLVETSGSRETQYF
cdr3_nt: TGTGCCAGCAGCTTAGTTGAGACTAGCGGGAGTAGAGAGACCCAGTACTTC

clone_size: NA
j_call: TRBJ2-7
d_call: TRBD2
v_call: TRBV6-5
cdr3_aa: CASSYRASGSGEQYF
cdr3_nt: TGTGCCAGCAGTTACCGGGCTAGCGGGAGCGGAGAGCAGTACTTC

clone_size: once
j_call: TRBJ1-1
d_call: TRBD1
v_call: TRBV30
cdr3_aa: CAWFASLGQIYTEAFF
cdr3_nt: TGTGCCTGGTTCGCGTCCTTGGGACAGATATACACTGAAGCTTTCTTT

clone_size: NA
j_call: TRBJ2-7
d_call: NA
v_call: TRBV18
cdr3_aa: CASSPGRDYEQYF
cdr3_nt: TGTGCCAGCTCACCCGGGAGAGACTACGAGCAGTACTTC

clone_size: few
j_call: TRBJ2-3
d_call: TRBD2
v_call: TRBV28
cdr3_aa: CASSFSQTSGKIDTQYF
cdr3_nt: TGTGCCAGCAGTTTTTCCCAGACTAGCGGGAAAATAGATACGCAGTATTTT